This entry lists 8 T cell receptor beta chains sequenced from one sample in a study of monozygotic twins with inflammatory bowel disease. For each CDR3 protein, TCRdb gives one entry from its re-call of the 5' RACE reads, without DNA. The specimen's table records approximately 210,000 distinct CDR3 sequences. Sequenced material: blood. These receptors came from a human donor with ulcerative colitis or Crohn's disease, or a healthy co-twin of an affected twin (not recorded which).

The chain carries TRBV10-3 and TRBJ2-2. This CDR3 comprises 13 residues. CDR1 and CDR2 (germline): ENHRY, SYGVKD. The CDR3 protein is CAISESNSGELFF.

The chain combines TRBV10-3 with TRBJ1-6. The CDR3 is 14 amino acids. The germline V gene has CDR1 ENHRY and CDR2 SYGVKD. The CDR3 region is CAISESTENSPLHF.

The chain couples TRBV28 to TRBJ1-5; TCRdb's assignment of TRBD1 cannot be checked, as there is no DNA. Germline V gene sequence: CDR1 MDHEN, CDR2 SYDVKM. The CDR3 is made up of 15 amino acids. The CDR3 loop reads CASSPQGYSNQPQHF. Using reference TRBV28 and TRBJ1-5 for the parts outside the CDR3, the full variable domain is DVKVTQSSRYLVKRTGEKVFLECVQDMDHENMFWYRQDPGLGLRLIYFSYDVKMKEKGDIPEGYSVSREKKERFSLILESASTNQTSMYLCASSPQGYSNQPQHFGDGTRLSIL.

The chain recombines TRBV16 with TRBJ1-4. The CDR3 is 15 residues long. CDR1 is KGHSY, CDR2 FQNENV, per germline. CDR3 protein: CASSQFQATNEKLFF. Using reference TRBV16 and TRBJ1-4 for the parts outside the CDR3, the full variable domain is GEEVAQTPKHLVRGEGQKAKLYCAPIKGHSYVFWYQQVLKNEFKFLISFQNENVFDETGMPKERFSAKCLPNSPCSLEIQATKLEDSAVYFCASSQFQATNEKLFFGSGTQLSVL.

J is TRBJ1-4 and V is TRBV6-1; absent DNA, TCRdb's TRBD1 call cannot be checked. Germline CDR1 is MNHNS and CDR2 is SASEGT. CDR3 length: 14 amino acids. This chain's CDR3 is CASSEYEKGGRLFF.

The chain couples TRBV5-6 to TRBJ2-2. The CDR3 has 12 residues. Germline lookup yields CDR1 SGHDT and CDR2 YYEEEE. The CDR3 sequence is CASSRMYGELFF.

CDR3 in amino acids: CASSRLGTGNNEKLFF. The chain is built from TRBV5-5 and TRBJ1-4; without DNA, the TCRdb call of TRBD1 cannot be checked. The CDR3 has 16 amino acids. Germline V gene lookup returns CDR1 SGHKS and CDR2 YYEKEE (reference sequence).

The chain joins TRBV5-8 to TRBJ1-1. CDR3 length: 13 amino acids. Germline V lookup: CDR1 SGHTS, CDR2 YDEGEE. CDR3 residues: CASSVTVHTEAFF.